This record concerns one T cell receptor (beta chain) sequence. Antigen specificity is unknown. This entry is derived from a study of T cells expressing NK-cell markers. Overall study context: Seven of the eight sequenced donors were classified as HCMV-seropositive, and one was classified as seronegative.

Study-wide findings and caveats: Clarity on HCMV specificity was lacking for the expanded NKG2C+ T cell clones. Each of about 6 donors carried dominant NKG2C+ clonotypes accounting for about 1.0-7.0% of CD8+ T cells.

TCRdb reworked the 5' RACE reads into one entry per CDR3 protein, no DNA. In all, the sample yields around 380,000 distinct CDR3 sequences. This CDR3 is built from 13 residues. CDR1 and CDR2 from the germline V gene are SGHRS and YFSETQ. The material sequenced was blood T cells: a sorted CD56 or NKG2C T cell subset, CD4+ or CD8+ T cells, or bulk PBMC T cells (not recorded which). The chain combines TRBV5-1 with TRBJ2-3. This TCR derives from a woman aged 45-65 years in good health. CDR3 sequence reads: CASGRLSTDTQYF.